This T cell receptor beta chain is drawn from a study of regulatory T cells in long-lasting Graves disease. Study-level points and caveats: With persistent disease, TRBV28, TRBJ1-2 and TRBJ2-5 were the favored segments. Relative to new patients (roughly 970), persistent patients exhibited greater sharing of public clonotypes (around 2,700). Rather than thyroid tissue, only peripheral blood underwent study.

Construction of TCR beta libraries relied on iRepertoire HTBI primers and on Arm-PCR targeting CDR3 regions. TCRdb redid the calling of the multiplex PCR reads with MiXCR, one entry per CDR3 protein. The data contain around 500,000 distinct CDR3 sequences, under 25% of them seen just once; the ten biggest clones take up 7.8%. CDR3 size: 17 residues. Germline V gene data show CDR1 as MDHEN and CDR2 as SYDVKM. Trimming cost V 5 bases and J 0 bases; bases outside gene matches: 9. This clonotype was seen many times. Its antigen is as yet unknown. As for time point: persistent/refractory GD, antithyroid drugs over 5 years with positive TRAb. Generation of the TCR library employed RNA extracted from PBMCs. Around 9.1 milliliters of peripheral blood were drawn into EDTA tubes.

Sequencing was performed on peripheral blood mononuclear cells (PBMCs), taken when the disease was refractory, from a patient treated with antithyroid drugs. This receptor was taken from a female donor with Graves disease. V gene TRBV28 combines with J gene TRBJ2-2, with 7 bases fitting TRBD2. CDR3 in DNA: TGTGCCAGCAGTGACGGGACTATCGATCCGAACACCGGGGAGCTGTTTTTT. It is translated as CASSDGTIDPNTGELFF.